This TCR beta chain was observed in a study of vaccination effects on CD4 cells after COVID-19. Study-level points and caveats: Nearly all vaccine-induced clones in healthy recipients recognized only SARS-CoV-2. Few convalescent patients were included, and no early post-infection timepoints were sampled.

Antigen-specific CD4+ T cells were expanded (with viral peptide pools) by the ViraFEST assay ahead of sequencing. Cells that had been cultured for 10 days were the source of isolated CD4+ T cells. Among the vaccine recipients, none had a prior SARS-CoV-2 infection, and nucleocapsid antibodies were negative. Wells each received around 2.1 million PBMC, cultured with 10 IU/ml IL-2 and about 9.3 ug/ml peptides. IL-2 medium took the place of half the medium on both days 3 and 7. V lost 3 bases and J lost 3, with 6 bases in between. This CDR3 region has 13 residues. CDR1 is LNHDA, CDR2 SQIVND, per germline (reference sequence). Note on this clone: Its antigen is still unknown.

Assay used: immunoSEQ multiplex PCR; TCRdb lists only in-frame clones, some missing. The repertoire has around 45,000 clones, just over 75% of them found once; the top ten carry 11%. The sequencing here drew on CD4+ T cells from PBMCs cultured with SARS-CoV-2 spike peptides, taken before COVID-19 vaccination. The receptor comes from a human donor who received a COVID-19 vaccine. The gene calls are TRBV19 and TRBJ2-1; D remains unclear. The CDR3 DNA sequence: TGTGCCAGTAGTATTGGGAACTACAATGAGCAGTTCTTC. Its protein is CASSIGNYNEQFF.